A single T cell receptor beta chain is shown here with its context. The antigen is undetermined. The data are from a study of blood T cells in healthy people across ages. The study, taken as a whole, reports: Roughly linear declines in TCR beta diversity per million T cells occurred with age. Comparison with aged donors showed that long-lived donors had more naive CD4+ cells and higher diversity.

The use of a sample-barcoded 5' primer and a J-beta primer mix characterized a second PCR of roughly 6 to 11 cycles. From the 5' RACE reads, TCRdb called clonotypes with MiXCR, one entry per CDR3 protein. The sample has hundreds of thousands of distinct CDR3 sequences; 40% to 50% are singletons. Between the trimmed V and J ends, which lost 8 bases and 3 bases, there was a span of 10 bases. Germline CDR1 and CDR2: SQVTM and ANQGSEA. CDR3 length: 12 amino acids. Extraction of total RNA produced a minimum of 5 micrograms from each sample. The receptor was isolated from a man between 60 and 70 years old in good health. The chain links TRBV29-1 to TRBJ1-4; D uncertain. The sequenced sample consisted of blood. The CDR3 DNA follows: TGCAGCTGTAAGGCCCCTAATGAAAAACTGTTTTTT. Encoded protein: CSCKAPNEKLFF.